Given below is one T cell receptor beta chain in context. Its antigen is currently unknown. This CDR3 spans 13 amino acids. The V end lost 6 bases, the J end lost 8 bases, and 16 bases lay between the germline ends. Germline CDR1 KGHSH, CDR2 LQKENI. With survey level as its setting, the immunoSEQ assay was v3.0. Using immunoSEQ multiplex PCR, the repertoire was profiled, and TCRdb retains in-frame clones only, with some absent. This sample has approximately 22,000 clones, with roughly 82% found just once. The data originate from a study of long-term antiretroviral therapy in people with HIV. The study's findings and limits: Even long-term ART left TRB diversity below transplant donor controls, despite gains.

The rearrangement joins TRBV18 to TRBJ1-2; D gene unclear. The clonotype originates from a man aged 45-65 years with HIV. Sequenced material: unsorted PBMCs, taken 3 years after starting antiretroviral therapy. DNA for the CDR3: TGTGCCAGCTCTTCCTCGGAGGGAGGAGGCTACACCTTC. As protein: CASSSSEGGGYTF.